This T cell receptor (beta chain) comes out of a study of cytomegalovirus exposure and HLA in healthy donors. The assay was immunoSEQ multiplex PCR, and TCRdb's table has in-frame clones only and misses some. The sample records some 120,000 clones, roughly 90% being singletons. Per germline, CDR1 KGHSH and CDR2 LQKENI. V lost 3 bases and J lost 11, with 14 bases in between. CDR3 length: 13 residues. Overall study results and limits: It was reportedly the case that the classifier diagnosed cytomegalovirus status with high specificity and sensitivity. First-cohort TCR clusters tended to co-occur in the 95 to 150 validation repertoires, a later analysis found.

Turning to this clone: Its specificity is unknown.

The chain employs TRBV18 and TRBJ2-1, with TRBD2 as a possible D gene (5 bases). The TCR originated in a woman between 18 and 29 years old in good health and CMV-seronegative. The sequenced sample consisted of PBMCs. The CDR3 nucleotides read TGTGCCAGCTCACCGCGAGGGCCCCCTCAGCAGTTCTTC. It translates to CASSPRGPPQQFF.